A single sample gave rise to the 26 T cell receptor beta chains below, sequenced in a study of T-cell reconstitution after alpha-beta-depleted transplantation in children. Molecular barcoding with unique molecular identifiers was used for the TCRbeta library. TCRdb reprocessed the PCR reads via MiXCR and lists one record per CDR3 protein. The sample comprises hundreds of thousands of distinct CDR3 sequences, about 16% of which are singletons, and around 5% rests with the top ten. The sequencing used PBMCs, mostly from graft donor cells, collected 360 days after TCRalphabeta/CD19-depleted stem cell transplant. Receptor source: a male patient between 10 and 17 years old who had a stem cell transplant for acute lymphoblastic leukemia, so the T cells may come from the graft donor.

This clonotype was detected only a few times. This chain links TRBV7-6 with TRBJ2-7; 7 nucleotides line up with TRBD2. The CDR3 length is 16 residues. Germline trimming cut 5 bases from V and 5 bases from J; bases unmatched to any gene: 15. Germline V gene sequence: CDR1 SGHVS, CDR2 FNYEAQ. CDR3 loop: CASSHPGREGGNEQYF. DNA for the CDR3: TGTGCCAGCAGCCACCCGGGGAGGGAGGGAGGCAACGAGCAGTACTTC. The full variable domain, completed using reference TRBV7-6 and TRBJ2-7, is GAGVSQSPRYKVTKRGQDVALRCDPISGHVSLYWYRQALGQGPEFLTYFNYEAQQDKSGLPNDRFSAERPEGSISTLTIQRTEQRDSAMYRCASSHPGREGGNEQYFGPGTRLTVT.

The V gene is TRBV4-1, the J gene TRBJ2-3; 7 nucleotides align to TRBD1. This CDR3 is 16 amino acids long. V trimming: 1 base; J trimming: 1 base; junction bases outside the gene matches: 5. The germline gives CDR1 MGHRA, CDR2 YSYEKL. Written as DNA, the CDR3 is TGCGCCAGCAGCCAAGCGGCACAGGGGCGCACAGATACGCAGTATTTT. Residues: CASSQAAQGRTDTQYF.

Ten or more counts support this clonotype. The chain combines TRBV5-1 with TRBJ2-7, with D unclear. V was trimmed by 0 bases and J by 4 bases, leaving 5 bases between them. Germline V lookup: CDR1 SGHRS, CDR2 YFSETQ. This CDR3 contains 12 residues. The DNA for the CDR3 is TGCGCCAGCAGCTTGGAACCATACGAGCAGTACTTC. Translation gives CASSLEPYEQYF.

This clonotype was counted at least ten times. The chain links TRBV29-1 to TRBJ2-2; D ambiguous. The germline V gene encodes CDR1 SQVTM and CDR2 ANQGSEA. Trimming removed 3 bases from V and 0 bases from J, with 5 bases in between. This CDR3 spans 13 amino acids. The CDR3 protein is CSVEGTNTGELFF. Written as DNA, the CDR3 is TGCAGCGTTGAGGGGACGAACACCGGGGAGCTGTTTTTT.

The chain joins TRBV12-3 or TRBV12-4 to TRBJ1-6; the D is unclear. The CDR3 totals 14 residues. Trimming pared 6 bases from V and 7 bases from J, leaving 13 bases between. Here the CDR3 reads CASRRTPLNSPLHF. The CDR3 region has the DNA TGTGCCAGCAGGAGAACTCCGCTGAATTCACCCCTCCACTTT.

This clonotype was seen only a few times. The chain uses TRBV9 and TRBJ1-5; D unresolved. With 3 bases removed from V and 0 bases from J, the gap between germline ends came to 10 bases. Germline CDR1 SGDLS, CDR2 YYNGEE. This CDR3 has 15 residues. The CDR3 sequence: CASSEGSFSNQPQHF. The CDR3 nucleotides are TGTGCCAGCAGCGAGGGCAGCTTTAGCAATCAGCCCCAGCATTTT.

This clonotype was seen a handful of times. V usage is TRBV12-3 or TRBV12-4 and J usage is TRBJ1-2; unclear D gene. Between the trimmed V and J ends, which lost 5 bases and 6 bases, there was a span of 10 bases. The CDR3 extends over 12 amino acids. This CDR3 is CASSTPRDGYTF. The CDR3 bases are TGTGCCAGCAGTACCCCAAGGGATGGCTACACCTTC.

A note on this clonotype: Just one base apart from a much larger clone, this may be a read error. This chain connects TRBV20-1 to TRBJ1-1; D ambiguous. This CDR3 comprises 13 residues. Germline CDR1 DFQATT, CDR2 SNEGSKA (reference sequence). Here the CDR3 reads CGARVSGRPEAFF. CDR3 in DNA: TGCGGTGCTAGAGTGTCTGGGCGGCCTGAAGCTTTCTTT.

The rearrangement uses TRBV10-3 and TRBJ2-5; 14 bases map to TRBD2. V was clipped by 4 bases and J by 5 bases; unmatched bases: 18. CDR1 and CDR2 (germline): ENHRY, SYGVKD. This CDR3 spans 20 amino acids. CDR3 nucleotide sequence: TGTGCCATCAGTGCACCTCCGGGACTAGCGGGAGTGGGGGGTCCGGAGACCCAGTACTTC. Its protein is CAISAPPGLAGVGGPETQYF.

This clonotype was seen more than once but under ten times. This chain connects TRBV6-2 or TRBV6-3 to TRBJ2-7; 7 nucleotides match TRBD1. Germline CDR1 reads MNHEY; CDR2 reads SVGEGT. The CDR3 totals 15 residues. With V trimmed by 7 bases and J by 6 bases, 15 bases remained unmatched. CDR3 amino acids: CASKITGAALSEQYF. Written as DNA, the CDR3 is TGTGCCAGCAAGATCACAGGGGCGGCTTTGTCCGAGCAGTACTTC.

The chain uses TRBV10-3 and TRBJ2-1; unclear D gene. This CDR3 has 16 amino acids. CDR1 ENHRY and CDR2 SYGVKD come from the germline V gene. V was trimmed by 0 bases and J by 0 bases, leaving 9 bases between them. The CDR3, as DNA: TGTGCCATCAGTGAGTCTACTTCCCGCTCCTACAATGAGCAGTTCTTC. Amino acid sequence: CAISESTSRSYNEQFF.

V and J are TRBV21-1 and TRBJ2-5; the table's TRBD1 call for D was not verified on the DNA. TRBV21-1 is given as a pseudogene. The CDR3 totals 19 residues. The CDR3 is CASSKAGSNLRERGETQYF. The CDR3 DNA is TGTGCCAGCAGCAAAGCGGGGAGTAATTTGCGGGAGAGGGGAGAGACCCAGTACTTC.

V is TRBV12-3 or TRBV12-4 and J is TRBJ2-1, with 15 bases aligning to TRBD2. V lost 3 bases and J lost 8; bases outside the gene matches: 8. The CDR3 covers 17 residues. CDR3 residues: CASSFRGLAGGNDEQFF. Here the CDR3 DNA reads TGTGCCAGCAGTTTTCGAGGACTAGCGGGAGGGAACGATGAGCAGTTCTTC.

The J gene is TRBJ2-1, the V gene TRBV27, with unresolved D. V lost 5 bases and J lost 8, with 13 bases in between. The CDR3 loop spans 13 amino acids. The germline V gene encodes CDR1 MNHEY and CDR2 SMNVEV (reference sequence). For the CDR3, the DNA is TGTGCCAGCAGTCCTAATACTCGCCATGAGCAGTTCTTC. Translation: CASSPNTRHEQFF.

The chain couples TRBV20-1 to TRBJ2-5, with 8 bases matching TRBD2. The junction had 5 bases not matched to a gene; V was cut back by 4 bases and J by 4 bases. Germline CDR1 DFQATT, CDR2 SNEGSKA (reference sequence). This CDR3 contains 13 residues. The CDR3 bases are TGCAGTGCTAATACCGGGGGGGGAGAGACCCAGTACTTC. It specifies CSANTGGGETQYF.

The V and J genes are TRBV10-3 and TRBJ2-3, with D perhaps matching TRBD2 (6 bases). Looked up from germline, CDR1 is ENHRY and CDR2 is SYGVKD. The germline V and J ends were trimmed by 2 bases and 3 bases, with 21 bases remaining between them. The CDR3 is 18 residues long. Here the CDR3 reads CAISESALPGVGTDTQYF. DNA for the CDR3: TGTGCCATCAGTGAGAGCGCCCTGCCGGGAGTAGGAACAGATACGCAGTATTTT.

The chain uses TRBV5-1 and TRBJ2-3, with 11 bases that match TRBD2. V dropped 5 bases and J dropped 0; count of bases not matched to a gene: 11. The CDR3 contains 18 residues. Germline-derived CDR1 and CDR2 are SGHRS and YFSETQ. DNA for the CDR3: TGCGCCAGCAGGAAGGAGGCTAGCGGGAGGTCGAGCACAGATACGCAGTATTTT. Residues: CASRKEASGRSSTDTQYF. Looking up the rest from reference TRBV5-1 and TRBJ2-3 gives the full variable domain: KAGVTQTPRYLIKTRGQQVTLSCSPISGHRSVSWYQQTPGQGLQFLFEYFSETQRNKGNFPGRFSGRQFSNSRSEMNVSTLELGDSALYLCASRKEASGRSSTDTQYFGPGTRLTVL.

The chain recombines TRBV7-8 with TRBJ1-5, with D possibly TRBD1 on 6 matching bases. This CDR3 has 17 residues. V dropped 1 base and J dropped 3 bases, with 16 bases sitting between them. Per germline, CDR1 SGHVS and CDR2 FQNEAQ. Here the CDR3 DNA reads TGTGCCAGCAGCTTAGGTCGGACAGCGGCGGTCAATCAGCCCCAGCATTTT. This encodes CASSLGRTAAVNQPQHF.

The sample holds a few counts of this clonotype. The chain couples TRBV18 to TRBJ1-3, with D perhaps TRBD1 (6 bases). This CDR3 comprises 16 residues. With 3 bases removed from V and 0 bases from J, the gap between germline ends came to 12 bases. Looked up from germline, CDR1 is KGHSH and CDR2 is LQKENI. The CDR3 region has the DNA TGTGCCAGCTCACCCGGACAGTCGAGCTCTGGAAACACCATATATTTT. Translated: CASSPGQSSSGNTIYF.

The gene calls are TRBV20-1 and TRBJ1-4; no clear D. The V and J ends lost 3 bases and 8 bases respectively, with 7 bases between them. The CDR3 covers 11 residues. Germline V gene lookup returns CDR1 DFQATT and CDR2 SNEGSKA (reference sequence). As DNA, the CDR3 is TGCAGTGCTAGGCCCGGCGAAAAACTGTTTTTT. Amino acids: CSARPGEKLFF.

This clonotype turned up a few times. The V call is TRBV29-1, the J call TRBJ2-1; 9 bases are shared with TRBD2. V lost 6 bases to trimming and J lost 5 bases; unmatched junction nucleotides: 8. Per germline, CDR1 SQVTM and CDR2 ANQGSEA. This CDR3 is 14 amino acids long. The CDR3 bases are TGCAGCGTACACTATGGGACTAGCAACAATGAGCAGTTCTTC. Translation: CSVHYGTSNNEQFF.

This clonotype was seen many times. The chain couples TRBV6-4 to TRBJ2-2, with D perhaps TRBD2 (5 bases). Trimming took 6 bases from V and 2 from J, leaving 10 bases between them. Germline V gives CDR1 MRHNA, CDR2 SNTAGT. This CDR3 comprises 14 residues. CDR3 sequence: CASSGLANTGELFF. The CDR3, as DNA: TGTGCCAGCAGCGGACTCGCTAACACCGGGGAGCTGTTTTTT.

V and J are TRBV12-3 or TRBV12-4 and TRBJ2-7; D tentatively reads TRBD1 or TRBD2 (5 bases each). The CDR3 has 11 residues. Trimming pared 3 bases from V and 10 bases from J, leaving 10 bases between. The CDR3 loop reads CASSFRDAQYF. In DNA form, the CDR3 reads TGTGCCAGCAGTTTTCGGGACGCACAGTACTTC.

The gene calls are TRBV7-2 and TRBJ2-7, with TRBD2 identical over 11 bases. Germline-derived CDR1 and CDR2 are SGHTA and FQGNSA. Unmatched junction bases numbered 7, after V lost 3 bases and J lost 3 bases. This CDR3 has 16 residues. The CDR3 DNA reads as TGTGCCAGCAGCTTCTTCCTAGCGGGAGGCCACTACGAGCAGTACTTC. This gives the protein CASSFFLAGGHYEQYF.

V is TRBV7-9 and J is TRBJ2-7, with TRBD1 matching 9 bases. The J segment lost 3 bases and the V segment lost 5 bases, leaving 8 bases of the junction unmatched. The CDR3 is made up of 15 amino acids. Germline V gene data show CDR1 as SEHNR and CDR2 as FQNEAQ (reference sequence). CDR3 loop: CASSPRTGVLYEQYF. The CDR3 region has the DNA TGTGCCAGCAGCCCCCGGACAGGGGTGCTCTACGAGCAGTACTTC.

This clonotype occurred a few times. In DNA, the CDR3 is TGCGCCAGCAGCCCTATCTGGAGCCAGGAGACCCAGTACTTC. Encoded protein: CASSPIWSQETQYF. The chain recombines TRBV5-1 with TRBJ2-5; D is undetermined. Trimming removed 4 bases at V and 5 bases at J, with 15 bases between. This CDR3 region has 14 residues. The V gene's germline CDR1 is SGHRS and CDR2 YFSETQ.